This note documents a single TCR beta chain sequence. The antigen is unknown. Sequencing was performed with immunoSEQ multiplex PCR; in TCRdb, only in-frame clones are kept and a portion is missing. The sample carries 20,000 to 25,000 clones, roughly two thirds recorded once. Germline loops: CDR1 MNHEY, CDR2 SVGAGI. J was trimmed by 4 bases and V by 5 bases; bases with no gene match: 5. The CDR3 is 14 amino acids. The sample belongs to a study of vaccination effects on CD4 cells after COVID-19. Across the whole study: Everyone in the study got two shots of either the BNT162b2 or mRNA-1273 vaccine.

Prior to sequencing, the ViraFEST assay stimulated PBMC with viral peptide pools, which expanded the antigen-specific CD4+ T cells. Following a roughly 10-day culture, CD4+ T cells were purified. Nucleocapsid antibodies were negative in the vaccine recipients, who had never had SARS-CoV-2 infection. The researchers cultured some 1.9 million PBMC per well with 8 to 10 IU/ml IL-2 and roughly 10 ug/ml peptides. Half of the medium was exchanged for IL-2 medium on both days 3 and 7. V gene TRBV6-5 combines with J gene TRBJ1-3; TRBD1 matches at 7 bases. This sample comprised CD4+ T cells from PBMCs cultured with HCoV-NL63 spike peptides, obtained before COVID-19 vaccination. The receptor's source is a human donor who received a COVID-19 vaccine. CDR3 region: CASSKTGLGNTIYF. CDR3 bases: TGTGCCAGCAGTAAGACAGGGCTGGGAAACACCATATATTTT.